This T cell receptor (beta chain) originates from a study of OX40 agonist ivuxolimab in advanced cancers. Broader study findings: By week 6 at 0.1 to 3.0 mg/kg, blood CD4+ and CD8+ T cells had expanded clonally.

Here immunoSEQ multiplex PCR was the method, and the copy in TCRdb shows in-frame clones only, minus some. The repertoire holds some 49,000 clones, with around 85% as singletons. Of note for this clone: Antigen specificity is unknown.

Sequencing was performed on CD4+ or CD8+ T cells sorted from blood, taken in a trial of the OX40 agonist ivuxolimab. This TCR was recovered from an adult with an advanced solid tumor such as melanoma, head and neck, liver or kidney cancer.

The CDR3 spells CASSLAGVWNEQFF. In DNA, the CDR3 is TGTGCCAGCAGCTTAGCGGGGGTGTGGAATGAGCAGTTCTTC. The rearrangement joins TRBV7-8 to TRBJ2-1; the D gene could be TRBD1 or TRBD2 (5 bases each). The CDR3 length is 14 residues. Trimming removed 0 bases at V and 7 bases at J, with 10 bases between. CDR1 and CDR2 (germline): SGHVS, FQNEAQ.